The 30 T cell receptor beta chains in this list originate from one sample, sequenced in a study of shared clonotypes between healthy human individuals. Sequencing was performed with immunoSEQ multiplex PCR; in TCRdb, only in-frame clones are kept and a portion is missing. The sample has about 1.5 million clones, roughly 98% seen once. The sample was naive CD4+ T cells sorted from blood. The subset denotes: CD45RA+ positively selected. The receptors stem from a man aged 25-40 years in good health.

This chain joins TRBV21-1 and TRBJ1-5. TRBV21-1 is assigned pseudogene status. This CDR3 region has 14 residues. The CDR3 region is CASSPFRGFQPQHF. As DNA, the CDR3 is TGTGCCAGCAGCCCTTTTCGAGGGTTCCAGCCCCAGCATTTT.

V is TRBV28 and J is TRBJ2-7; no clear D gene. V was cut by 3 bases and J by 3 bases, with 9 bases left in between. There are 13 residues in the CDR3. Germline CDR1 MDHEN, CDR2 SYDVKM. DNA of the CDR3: TGTGCCAGCAGTTTCAGACTGATCTACGAGCAGTACTTC. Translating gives CASSFRLIYEQYF.

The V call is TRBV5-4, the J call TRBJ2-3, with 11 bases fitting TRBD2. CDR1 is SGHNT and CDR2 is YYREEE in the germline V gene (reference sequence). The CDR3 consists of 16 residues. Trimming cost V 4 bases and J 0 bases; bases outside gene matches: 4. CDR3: CASSHGLAGSTDTQYF. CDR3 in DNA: TGTGCCAGCAGCCACGGACTAGCGGGTAGCACAGATACGCAGTATTTT.

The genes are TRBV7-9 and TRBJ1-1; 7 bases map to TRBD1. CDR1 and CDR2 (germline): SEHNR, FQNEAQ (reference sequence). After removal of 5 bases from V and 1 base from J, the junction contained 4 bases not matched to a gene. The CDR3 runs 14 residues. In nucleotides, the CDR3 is TGTGCCAGCAGCGACCGACAGGGGAACACTGAAGCTTTCTTT. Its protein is CASSDRQGNTEAFF.

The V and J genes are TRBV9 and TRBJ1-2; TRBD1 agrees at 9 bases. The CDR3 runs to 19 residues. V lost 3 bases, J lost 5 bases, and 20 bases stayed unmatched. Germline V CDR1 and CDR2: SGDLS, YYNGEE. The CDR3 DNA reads TGTGCCAGCAGCGGCGAGGGACAGGGCGCGGCAAGAGTTGAGTATGGCTACACCTTC. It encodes CASSGEGQGAARVEYGYTF.

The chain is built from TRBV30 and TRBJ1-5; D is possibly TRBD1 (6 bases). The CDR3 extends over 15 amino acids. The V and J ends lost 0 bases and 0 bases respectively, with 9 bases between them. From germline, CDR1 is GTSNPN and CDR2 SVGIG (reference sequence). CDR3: CAWSVPTGSNQPQHF. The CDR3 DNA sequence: TGTGCCTGGAGTGTCCCGACAGGTAGCAATCAGCCCCAGCATTTT. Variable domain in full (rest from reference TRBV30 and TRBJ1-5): SQTIHQWPATLVQPVGSPLSLECTVEGTSNPNLYWYRQAAGRGLQLLFYSVGIGQISSEVPQNLSASRPQDRQFILSSKKLLLSDSGFYLCAWSVPTGSNQPQHFGDGTRLSIL.

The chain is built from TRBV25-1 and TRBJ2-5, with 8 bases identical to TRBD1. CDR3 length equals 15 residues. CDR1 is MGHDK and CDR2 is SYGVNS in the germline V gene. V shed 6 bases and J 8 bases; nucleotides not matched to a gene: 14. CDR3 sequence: CASSQDRVLGETQYF. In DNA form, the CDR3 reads TGTGCCAGCAGCCAGGACAGGGTGTTGGGGGAAACCCAGTACTTC.

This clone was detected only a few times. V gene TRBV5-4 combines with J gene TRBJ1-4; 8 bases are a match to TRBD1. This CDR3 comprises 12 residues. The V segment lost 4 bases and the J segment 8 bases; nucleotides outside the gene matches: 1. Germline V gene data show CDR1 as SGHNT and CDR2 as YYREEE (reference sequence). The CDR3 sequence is CASSRDREKLFF. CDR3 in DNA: TGTGCCAGCAGCCGGGACAGGGAAAAACTGTTTTTT.

The CDR3 loop reads CASSPPRQSGLENTIYF. The CDR3 DNA reads as TGTGCCAGCTCACCACCGCGGCAGTCGGGCCTTGAAAACACCATATATTTT. The genes are TRBV18 and TRBJ1-3; D is undetermined. CDR3 size: 17 residues. Germline loops: CDR1 KGHSH, CDR2 LQKENI. Trimming cost V 0 bases and J 6 bases, with 18 bases left between them.

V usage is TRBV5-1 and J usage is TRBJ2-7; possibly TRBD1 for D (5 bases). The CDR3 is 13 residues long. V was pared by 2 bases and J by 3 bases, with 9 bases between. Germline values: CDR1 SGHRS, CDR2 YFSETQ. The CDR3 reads CASSFDRNYEQYF. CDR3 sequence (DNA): TGCGCCAGCAGCTTTGACAGAAACTACGAGCAGTACTTC.

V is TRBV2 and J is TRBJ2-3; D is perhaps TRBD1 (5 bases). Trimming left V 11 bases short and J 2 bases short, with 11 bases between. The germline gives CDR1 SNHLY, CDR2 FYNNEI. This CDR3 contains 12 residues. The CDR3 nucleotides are TGTGCCGGCCGACAGAACACAGATACGCAGTATTTT. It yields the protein CAGRQNTDTQYF.

CDR3 region: CASSPGRNSGNTIYF. The CDR3 DNA follows: TGTGCCAGCAGCCCCGGGCGAAACTCTGGAAACACCATATATTTT. This chain joins TRBV5-4 and TRBJ1-3; D gene ambiguous. The germline CDR1 and CDR2 sequences are SGHNT and YYREEE (reference sequence). V was trimmed by 4 bases and J by 0 bases, leaving 11 bases between them. The CDR3 contains 15 residues.

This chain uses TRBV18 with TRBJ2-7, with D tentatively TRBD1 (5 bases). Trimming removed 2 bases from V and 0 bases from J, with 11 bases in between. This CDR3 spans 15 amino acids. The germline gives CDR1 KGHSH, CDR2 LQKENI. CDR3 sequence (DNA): TGTGCCAGCTCACCAGGACACCAGTTCTCCTACGAGCAGTACTTC. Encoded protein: CASSPGHQFSYEQYF.

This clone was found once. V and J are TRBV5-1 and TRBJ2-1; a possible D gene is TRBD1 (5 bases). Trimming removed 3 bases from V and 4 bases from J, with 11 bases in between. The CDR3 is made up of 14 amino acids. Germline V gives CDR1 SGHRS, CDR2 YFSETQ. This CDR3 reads CASSSGKGYNEQFF. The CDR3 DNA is TGCGCCAGCAGCTCAGGGAAGGGGTACAATGAGCAGTTCTTC. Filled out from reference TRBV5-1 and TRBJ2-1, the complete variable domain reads KAGVTQTPRYLIKTRGQQVTLSCSPISGHRSVSWYQQTPGQGLQFLFEYFSETQRNKGNFPGRFSGRQFSNSRSEMNVSTLELGDSALYLCASSSGKGYNEQFFGPGTRLTVL.

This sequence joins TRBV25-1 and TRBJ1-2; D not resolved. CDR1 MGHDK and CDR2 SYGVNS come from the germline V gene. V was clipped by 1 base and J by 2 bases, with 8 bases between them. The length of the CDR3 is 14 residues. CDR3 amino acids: CASSEFGQNYGYTF. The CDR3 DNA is TGTGCCAGCAGTGAATTTGGGCAGAACTATGGCTACACCTTC.

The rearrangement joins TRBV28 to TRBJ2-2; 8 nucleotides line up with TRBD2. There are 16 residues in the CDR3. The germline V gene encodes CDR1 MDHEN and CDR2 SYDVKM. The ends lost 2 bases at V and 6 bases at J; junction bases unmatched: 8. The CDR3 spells CASSLVIGAGAGELFF. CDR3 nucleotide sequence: TGTGCCAGCAGTTTAGTGATTGGAGCGGGAGCCGGGGAGCTGTTTTTT.

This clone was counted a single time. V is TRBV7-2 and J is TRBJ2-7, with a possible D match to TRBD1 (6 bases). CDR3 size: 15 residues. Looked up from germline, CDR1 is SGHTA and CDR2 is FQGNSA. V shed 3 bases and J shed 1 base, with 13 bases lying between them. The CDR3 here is CASSFEGVGSYEQYF. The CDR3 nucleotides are TGTGCCAGCAGCTTTGAGGGGGTAGGGTCCTACGAGCAGTACTTC.

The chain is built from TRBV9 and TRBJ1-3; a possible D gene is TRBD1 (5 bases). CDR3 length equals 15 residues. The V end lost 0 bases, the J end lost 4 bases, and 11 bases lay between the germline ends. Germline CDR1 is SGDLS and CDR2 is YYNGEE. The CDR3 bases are TGTGCCAGCAGCGTAGGGGGGATGAGGGGAAACACCATATATTTT. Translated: CASSVGGMRGNTIYF.

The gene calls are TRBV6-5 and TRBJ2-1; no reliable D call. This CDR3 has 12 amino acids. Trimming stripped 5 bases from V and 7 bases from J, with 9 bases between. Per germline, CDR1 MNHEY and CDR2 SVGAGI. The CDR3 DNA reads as TGTGCCAGCAGTGATACCTTAAATGAGCAGTTCTTC. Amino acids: CASSDTLNEQFF.

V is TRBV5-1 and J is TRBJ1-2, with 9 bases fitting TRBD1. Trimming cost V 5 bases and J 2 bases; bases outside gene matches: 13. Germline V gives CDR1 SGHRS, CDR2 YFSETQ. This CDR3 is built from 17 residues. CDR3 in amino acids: CASRPYPGQGANYGYTF. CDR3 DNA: TGCGCCAGCAGACCTTATCCGGGACAGGGAGCGAACTATGGCTACACCTTC.

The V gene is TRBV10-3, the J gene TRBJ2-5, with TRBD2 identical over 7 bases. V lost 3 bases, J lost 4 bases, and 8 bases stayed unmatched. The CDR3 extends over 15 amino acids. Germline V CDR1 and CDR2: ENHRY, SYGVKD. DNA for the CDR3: TGTGCCATCAGTGACGGGGGAGGGCCCCGAGAGACCCAGTACTTC. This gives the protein CAISDGGGPRETQYF.

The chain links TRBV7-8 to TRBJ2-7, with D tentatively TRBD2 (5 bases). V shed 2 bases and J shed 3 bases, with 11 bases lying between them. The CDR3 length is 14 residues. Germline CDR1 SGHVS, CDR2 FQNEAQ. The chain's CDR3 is CASSLLRVVYEQYF. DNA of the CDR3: TGTGCCAGCAGCTTACTGAGGGTCGTCTACGAGCAGTACTTC.

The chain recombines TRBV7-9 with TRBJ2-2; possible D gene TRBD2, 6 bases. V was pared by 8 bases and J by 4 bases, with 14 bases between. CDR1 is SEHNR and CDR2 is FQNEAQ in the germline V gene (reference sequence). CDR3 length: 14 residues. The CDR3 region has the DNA TGTGCCAGCCTCCAAACGGGAGCCACCGGGGAGCTGTTTTTT. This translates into CASLQTGATGELFF.

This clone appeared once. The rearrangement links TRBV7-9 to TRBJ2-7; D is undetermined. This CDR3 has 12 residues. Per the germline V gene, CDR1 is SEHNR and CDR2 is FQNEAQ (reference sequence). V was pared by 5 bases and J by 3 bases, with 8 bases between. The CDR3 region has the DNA TGTGCCAGCAGCCCCCTCGGCTACGAGCAGTACTTC. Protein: CASSPLGYEQYF.

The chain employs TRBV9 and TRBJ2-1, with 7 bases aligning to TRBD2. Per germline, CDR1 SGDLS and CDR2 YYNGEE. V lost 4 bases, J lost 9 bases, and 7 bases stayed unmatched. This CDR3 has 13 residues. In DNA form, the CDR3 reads TGTGCCAGCAGCCCCGGACTAGTTACTGAGCAGTTCTTC. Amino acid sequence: CASSPGLVTEQFF.

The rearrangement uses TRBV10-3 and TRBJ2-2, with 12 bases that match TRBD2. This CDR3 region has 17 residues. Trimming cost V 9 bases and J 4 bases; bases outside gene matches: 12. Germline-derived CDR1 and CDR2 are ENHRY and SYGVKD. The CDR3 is CAIRASGRATGTGELFF. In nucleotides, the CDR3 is TGTGCCATTCGGGCTAGCGGGAGGGCCACCGGCACCGGGGAGCTGTTTTTT.

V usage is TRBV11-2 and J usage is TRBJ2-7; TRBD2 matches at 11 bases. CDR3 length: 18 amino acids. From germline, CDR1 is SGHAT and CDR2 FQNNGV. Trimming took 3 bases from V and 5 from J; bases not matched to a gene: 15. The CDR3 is CASSFLSGRASKLHEQYF. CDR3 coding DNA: TGTGCCAGCAGCTTCCTTAGCGGGAGGGCCTCTAAACTCCACGAGCAGTACTTC. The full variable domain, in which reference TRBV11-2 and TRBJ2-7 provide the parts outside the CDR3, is EAGVAQSPRYKIIEKRQSVAFWCNPISGHATLYWYQQILGQGPKLLIQFQNNGVVDDSQLPKDRFSAERLKGVDSTLKIQPAKLEDSAVYLCASSFLSGRASKLHEQYFGPGTRLTVT.

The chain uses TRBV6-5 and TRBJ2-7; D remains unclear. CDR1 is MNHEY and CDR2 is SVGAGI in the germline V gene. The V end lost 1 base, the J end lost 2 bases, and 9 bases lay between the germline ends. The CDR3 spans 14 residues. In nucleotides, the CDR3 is TGTGCCAGCAGTTACTTCCAGAAAGCCTACGAGCAGTACTTC. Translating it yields CASSYFQKAYEQYF.

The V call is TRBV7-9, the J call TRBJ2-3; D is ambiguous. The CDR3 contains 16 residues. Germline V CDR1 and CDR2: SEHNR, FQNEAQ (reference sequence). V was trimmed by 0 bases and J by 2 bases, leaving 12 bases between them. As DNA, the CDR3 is TGTGCCAGCAGCTTAGCGGAGACTGTTCACACAGATACGCAGTATTTT. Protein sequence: CASSLAETVHTDTQYF. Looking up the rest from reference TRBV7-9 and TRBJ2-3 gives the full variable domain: DTGVSQNPRHKITKRGQNVTFRCDPISEHNRLYWYRQTLGQGPEFLTYFQNEAQLEKSRLLSDRFSAERPKGSFSTLEIQRTEQGDSAMYLCASSLAETVHTDTQYFGPGTRLTVL.

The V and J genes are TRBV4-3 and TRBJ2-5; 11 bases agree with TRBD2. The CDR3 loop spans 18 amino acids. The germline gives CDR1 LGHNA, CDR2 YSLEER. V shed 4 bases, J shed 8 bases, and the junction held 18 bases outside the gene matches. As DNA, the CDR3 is TGCGCCAGCAGCCCGCGTTCCGGACTAGCGGGTTATTTTGGAACCCAGTACTTC. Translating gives CASSPRSGLAGYFGTQYF.